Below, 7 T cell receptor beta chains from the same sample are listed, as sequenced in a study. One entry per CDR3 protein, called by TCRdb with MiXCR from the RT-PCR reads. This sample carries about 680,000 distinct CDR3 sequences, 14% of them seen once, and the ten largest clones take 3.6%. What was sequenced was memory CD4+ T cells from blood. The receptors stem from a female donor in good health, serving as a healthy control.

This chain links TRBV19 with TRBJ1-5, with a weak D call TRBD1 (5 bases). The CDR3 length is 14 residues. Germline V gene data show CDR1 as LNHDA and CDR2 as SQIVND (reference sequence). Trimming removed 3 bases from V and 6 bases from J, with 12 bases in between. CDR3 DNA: TGTGCCAGTAGTATGGGGCAGGGCGGTCAGCCCCAGCATTTT. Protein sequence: CASSMGQGGQPQHF. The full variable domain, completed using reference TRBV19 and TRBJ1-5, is DGGITQSPKYLFRKEGQNVTLSCEQNLNHDAMYWYRQDPGQGLRLIYYSQIVNDFQKGDIAEGYSVSREKKESFPLTVTSAQKNPTAFYLCASSMGQGGQPQHFGDGTRLSIL.

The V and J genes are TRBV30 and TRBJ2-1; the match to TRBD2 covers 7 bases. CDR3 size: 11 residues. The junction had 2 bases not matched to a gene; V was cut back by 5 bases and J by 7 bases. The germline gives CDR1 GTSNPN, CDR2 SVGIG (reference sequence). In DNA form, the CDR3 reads TGTGCCTGGGGGGGAGGGAATGAGCAGTTCTTC. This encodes CAWGGGNEQFF.

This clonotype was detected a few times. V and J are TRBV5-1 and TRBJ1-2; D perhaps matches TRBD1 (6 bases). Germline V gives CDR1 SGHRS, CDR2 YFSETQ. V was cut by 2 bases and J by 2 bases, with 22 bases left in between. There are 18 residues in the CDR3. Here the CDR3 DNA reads TGCGCCAGCAGCTTACAAGATCAGGACAGTAAGTGGAACTATGGCTACACCTTC. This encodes CASSLQDQDSKWNYGYTF.

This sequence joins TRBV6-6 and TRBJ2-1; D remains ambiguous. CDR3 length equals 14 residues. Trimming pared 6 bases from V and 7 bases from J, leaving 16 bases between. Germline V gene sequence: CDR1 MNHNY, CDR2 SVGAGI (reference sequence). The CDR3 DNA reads TGTGCCAGCAGGTACCGGCGTGACGGGAATGAGCAGTTCTTC. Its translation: CASRYRRDGNEQFF.

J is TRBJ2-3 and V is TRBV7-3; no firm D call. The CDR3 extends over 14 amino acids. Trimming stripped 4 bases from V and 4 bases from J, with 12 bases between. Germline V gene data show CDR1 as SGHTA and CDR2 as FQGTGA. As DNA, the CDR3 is TGTGCCAGCAGCTCAAAAGGAAGGTCAGATACGCAGTATTTT. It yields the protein CASSSKGRSDTQYF.

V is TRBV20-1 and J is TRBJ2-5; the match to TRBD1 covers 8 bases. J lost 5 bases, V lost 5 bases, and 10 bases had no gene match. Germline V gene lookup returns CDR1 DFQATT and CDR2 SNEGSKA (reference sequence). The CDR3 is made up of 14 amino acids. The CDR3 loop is CSAFPSTGAETQYF. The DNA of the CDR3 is TGCAGTGCTTTCCCATCGACAGGGGCCGAGACCCAGTACTTC.

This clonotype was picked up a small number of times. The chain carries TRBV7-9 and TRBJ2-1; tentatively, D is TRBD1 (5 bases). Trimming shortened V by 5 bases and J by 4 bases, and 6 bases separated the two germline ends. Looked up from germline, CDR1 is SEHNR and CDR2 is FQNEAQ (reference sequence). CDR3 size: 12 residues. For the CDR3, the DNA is TGTGCCAGCAGCAGACAGTACAATGAGCAGTTCTTC. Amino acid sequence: CASSRQYNEQFF.